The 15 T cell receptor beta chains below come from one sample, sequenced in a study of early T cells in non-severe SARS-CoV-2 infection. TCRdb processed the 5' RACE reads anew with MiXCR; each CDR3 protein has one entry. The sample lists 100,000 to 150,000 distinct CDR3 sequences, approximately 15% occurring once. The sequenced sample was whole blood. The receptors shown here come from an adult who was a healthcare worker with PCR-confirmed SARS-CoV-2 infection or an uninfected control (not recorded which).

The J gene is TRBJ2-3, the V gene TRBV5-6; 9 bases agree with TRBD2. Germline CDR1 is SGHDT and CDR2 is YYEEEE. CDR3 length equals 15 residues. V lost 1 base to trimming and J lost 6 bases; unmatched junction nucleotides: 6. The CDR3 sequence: CASSLNSGGRDTQYF. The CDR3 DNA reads TGTGCCAGCAGCTTGAACAGCGGGGGGAGGGATACGCAGTATTTT.

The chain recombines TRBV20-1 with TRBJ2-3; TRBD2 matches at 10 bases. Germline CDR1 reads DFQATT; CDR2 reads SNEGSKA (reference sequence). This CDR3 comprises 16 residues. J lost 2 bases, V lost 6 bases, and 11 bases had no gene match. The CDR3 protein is CSAPTATSGSTDTQYF. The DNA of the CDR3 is TGCAGTGCCCCGACCGCGACTAGCGGGTCCACAGATACGCAGTATTTT.

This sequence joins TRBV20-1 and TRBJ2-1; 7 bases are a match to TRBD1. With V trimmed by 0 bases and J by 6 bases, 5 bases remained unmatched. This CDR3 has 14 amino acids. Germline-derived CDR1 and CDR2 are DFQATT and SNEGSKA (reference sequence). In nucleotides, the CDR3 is TGCAGTGCTAGAGATAGGGGGCCAACCAATGAGCAGTTCTTC. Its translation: CSARDRGPTNEQFF.

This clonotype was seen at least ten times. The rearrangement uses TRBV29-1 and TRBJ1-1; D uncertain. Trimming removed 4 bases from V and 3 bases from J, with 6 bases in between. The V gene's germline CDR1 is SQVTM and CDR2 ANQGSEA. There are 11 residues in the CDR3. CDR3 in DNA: TGCAGCGTTGGTGGGGACACTGAAGCTTTCTTT. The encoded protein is CSVGGDTEAFF.

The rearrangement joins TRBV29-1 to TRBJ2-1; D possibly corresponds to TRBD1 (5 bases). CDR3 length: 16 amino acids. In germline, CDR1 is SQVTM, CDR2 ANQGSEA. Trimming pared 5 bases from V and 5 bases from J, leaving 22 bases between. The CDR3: CSVLVQQVRSDNEQFF. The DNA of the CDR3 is TGCAGCGTTTTAGTACAACAGGTCCGATCGGACAATGAGCAGTTCTTC.

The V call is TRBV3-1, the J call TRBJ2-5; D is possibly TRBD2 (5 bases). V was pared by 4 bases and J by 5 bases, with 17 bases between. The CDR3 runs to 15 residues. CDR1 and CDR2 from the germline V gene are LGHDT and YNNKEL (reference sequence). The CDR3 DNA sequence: TGTGCCAGCAGCCCGGGAACCCTCTTGGCGGAGACCCAGTACTTC. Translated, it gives CASSPGTLLAETQYF.

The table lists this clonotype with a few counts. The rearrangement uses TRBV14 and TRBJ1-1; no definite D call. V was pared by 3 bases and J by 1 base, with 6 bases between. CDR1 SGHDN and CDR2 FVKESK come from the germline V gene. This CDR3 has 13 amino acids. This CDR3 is CASSHWGNTEAFF. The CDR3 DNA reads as TGTGCCAGCAGCCACTGGGGGAACACTGAAGCTTTCTTT.

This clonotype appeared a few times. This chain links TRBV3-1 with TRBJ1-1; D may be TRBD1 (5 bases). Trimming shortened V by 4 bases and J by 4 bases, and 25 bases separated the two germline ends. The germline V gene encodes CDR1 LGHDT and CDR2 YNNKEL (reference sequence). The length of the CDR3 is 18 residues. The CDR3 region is CASSPNRLGTMGGTEAFF. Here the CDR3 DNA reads TGTGCCAGCAGCCCGAACCGACTGGGAACTATGGGGGGCACTGAAGCTTTCTTT.

CDR3 in amino acids: CASSQVIETQYF. Here the CDR3 DNA reads TGTGCCAGCAGCCAAGTCATAGAGACCCAGTACTTC. The rearrangement links TRBV14 to TRBJ2-5; D is ambiguous. The CDR3 extends over 12 amino acids. Germline V CDR1 and CDR2: SGHDN, FVKESK. Trimming removed 1 base from V and 4 bases from J, with 4 bases in between.

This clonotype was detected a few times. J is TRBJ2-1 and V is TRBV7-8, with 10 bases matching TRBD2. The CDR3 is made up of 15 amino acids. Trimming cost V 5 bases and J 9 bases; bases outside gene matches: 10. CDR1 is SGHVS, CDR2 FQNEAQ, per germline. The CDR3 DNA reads TGTGCCAGCAGCCTTCTTACTAGCGGGGTAGGTGAGCAGTTCTTC. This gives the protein CASSLLTSGVGEQFF.

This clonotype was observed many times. CDR3 loop: CASSHGTGEQYF. CDR3 DNA: TGCGCCAGCAGCCACGGGACAGGGGAGCAGTACTTC. V gene TRBV5-1 combines with J gene TRBJ2-7, with 9 bases aligning to TRBD1. CDR3 length equals 12 residues. Germline CDR1 is SGHRS and CDR2 is YFSETQ. V gave up 4 bases and J gave up 7 bases; unmatched junction bases: 3.

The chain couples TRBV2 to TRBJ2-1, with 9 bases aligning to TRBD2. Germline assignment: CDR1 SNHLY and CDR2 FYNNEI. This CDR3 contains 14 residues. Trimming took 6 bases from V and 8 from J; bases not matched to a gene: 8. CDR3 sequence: CASRAGTSIHEQFF. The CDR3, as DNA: TGTGCCAGCAGGGCCGGGACTAGCATCCATGAGCAGTTCTTC.

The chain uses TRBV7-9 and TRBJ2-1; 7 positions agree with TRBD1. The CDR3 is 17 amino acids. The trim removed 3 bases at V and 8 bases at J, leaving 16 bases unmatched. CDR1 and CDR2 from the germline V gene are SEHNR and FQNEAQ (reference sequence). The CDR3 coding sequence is TGTGCCAGCAGCTTGACTGGGTCCGCGACAGGGACCCATGAGCAGTTCTTC. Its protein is CASSLTGSATGTHEQFF.

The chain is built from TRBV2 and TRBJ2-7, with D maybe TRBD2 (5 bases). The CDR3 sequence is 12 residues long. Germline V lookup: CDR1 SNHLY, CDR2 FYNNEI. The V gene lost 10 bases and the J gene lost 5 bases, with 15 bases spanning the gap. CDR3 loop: CATSPGVDEQYF. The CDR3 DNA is TGTGCCACGTCTCCCGGGGTCGACGAGCAGTACTTC.

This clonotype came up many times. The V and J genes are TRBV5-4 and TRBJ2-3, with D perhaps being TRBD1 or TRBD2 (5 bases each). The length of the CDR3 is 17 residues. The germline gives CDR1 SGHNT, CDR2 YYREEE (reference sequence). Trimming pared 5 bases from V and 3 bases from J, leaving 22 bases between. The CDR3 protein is CASRYRGSGRRTDTQYF. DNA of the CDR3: TGTGCCAGCAGGTACCGCGGGTCGGGGCGGAGGACAGATACGCAGTATTTT.